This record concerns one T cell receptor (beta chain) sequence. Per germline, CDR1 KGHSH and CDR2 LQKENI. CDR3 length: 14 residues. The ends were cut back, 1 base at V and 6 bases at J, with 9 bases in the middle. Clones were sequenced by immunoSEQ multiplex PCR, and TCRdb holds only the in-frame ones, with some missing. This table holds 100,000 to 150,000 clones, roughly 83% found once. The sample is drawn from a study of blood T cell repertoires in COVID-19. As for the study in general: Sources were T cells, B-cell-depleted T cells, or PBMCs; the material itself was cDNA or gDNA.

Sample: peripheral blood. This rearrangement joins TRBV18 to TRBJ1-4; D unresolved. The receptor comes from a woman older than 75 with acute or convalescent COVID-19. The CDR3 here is CASSPQAGHEKLFF. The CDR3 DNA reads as TGTGCCAGCTCACCACAGGCAGGCCATGAAAAACTGTTTTTT.